This T cell receptor beta chain was sequenced in a study of blood T cell repertoires in COVID-19. Study background: Donors in the United States, Italy and Spain gave samples during acute or convalescent COVID-19.

Sequencing used immunoSEQ multiplex PCR; TCRdb keeps in-frame clones, though not all of them. Of roughly 150,000 clones in the sample, about 92% are singletons; the top ten hold approximately 2%. V was pared by 1 base and J by 4 bases, with 23 bases between. CDR3 size: 18 residues. Per germline, CDR1 SGHRS and CDR2 YFSETQ. Patients at the Seattle site were enrolled during active infection and followed longitudinally. This clone has only one observation. V is TRBV5-1 and J is TRBJ1-2; D unresolved. This clonotype was obtained from a woman in her fifties or sixties with COVID-19, enrolled during active disease. The sequenced material came from peripheral blood. This CDR3 is CASSLKAVAAKDSYGYTF. The CDR3 DNA reads TGCGCCAGCAGCTTGAAAGCGGTGGCAGCTAAAGATAGCTATGGCTACACCTTC. The full variable domain, in which reference TRBV5-1 and TRBJ1-2 provide the parts outside the CDR3, is KAGVTQTPRYLIKTRGQQVTLSCSPISGHRSVSWYQQTPGQGLQFLFEYFSETQRNKGNFPGRFSGRQFSNSRSEMNVSTLELGDSALYLCASSLKAVAAKDSYGYTFGSGTRLTVV.